These T cell receptor beta chains were read from a single sample in a study of response to subunit inactivated influenza vaccine. TCRdb reprocessed the RT-PCR reads with MiXCR, giving one entry per CDR3 protein. The profile shows about 780,000 distinct CDR3 sequences, 15% to 20% of them singletons. Material: PBMCs from blood, obtained more than 4 days after vaccination. The receptors shown here come from a man aged 50 to 59 who received an inactivated influenza vaccine. Each CDR3 is given with its conserved first and last residue. The D gene is left open where the match is weak. Not every row has a clone size; where given, it reads once, few, many or a size class.

>NA|TRBJ2-3|NA|TRBV20-1
TGCAGTACCCGAACGGGGGTGGACACAGATACGCAGTATTTT
CSTRTGVDTDTQYF
>NA|TRBJ2-7|NA|TRBV7-3
TGTGCCAGCAGCGTAGCGGACTCCTACGAGCAGTACTTC
CASSVADSYEQYF
>few|TRBJ2-3|NA|TRBV6-2/TRBV6-3
TGTGCCAGCAGTTACGGGCAGGGAGTGACAGATACGCAGTATTTT
CASSYGQGVTDTQYF
>NA|TRBJ1-1|NA|TRBV9
TGTGCCAGCAGCGTAGGTTCTGCGAACACTGAAGCTTTCTTT
CASSVGSANTEAFF
>few|TRBJ2-7|TRBD2|TRBV6-4
TGTGCCAGCAGTGGCCCCGGGACTAGCGGAACCTACGAGCAGTACTTC
CASSGPGTSGTYEQYF
>NA|TRBJ2-1|NA|TRBV12-5
TGTGCTAGCAGCTACGGGGTATCTCCGAATGAGCAGTTCTTC
CASSYGVSPNEQFF
>few|TRBJ1-4|NA|TRBV6-5
TGTGCCAGCAGTTACTTGGGGGTCAAGGAAAAACTGTTTTTT
CASSYLGVKEKLFF
>few|TRBJ2-3|NA|TRBV10-3
TGTGCCATCAGTGAGGGCAGGGGCAGAGATACGCAGTATTTT
CAISEGRGRDTQYF
>few|TRBJ2-7|NA|TRBV7-9
TGTGCCAGCAGCTTAGGTCGGGATTCCTACGAGCAGTACTTC
CASSLGRDSYEQYF
>few|TRBJ2-7|NA|TRBV4-3
TGCGCCAGCAGCCAAGAGTACCAGGCCCCCTACGAGCAGTACTTC
CASSQEYQAPYEQYF
>NA|TRBJ2-5|NA|TRBV6-1
TGTGCCAGCAGTGAAATTCGCAGCTCTCCAGAGACCCAGTACTTC
CASSEIRSSPETQYF
>few|TRBJ2-6|NA|TRBV5-1
TGCGCCAGCAGCTCCCTCGCCATGTCTGGGGCCAACGTCCTGACTTTC
CASSSLAMSGANVLTF
>many|TRBJ1-2|NA|TRBV7-2
TGTGCCAGCAGACCCGAGTACGGATTCTATGGCTACACCTTC
CASRPEYGFYGYTF
>NA|TRBJ2-7|TRBD2|TRBV20-1
TGCAGTGCCACCCCGGCGGGTAGCGGGGTCTACGAGCAGTACTTC
CSATPAGSGVYEQYF
>NA|TRBJ2-7|NA|TRBV6-1
TGTGCCAGCAGGCCTGGGCGGGGGCCCTCCTACGAGCAGTACTTC
CASRPGRGPSYEQYF
>few|TRBJ2-1|NA|TRBV4-3
TGCGCCAGCAGCCAAGCTCAGAGCGACAATGAGCAGTTCTTC
CASSQAQSDNEQFF
>few|TRBJ2-7|NA|TRBV4-3
TGCGCCAGCAGCCTATCTTCGAAAGGCGTTCGGCACGAGCAGTACTTC
CASSLSSKGVRHEQYF
>NA|TRBJ1-1|NA|TRBV5-1
TGCGCCAGCAGCTTGCGGATACGGGGCGAGACTGAAGCTTTCTTT
CASSLRIRGETEAFF
>NA|TRBJ2-1|TRBD2|TRBV18
TGTGCCAGCTCCCCGCCCCTAGCGGGAGGTCGAGATGAGCAGTTCTTC
CASSPPLAGGRDEQFF
>few|TRBJ2-1|NA|TRBV7-9
TGTGCCAGCAGCCCCCGACTCGGCTCCTACAATGAGCAGTTCTTC
CASSPRLGSYNEQFF